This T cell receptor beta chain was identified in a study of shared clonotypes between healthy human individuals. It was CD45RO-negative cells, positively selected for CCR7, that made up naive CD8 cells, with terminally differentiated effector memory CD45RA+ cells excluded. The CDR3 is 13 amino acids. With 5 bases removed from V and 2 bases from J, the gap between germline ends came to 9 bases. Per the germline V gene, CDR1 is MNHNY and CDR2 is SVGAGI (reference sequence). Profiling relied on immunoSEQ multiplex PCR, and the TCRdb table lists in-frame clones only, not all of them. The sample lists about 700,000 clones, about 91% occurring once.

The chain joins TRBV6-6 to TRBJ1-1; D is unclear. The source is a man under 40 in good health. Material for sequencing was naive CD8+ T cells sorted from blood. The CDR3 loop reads CASSRPYNTEAFF. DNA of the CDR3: TGTGCCAGCAGTCGCCCATATAACACTGAAGCTTTCTTT.